The subject of this entry is one TCR beta chain. The antigen remains unidentified. The data were obtained in a study of blood T cells in healthy people across ages. Findings and caveats of the study: In long-lived donors, naive CD4+ cell counts and diversity exceeded those of aged donors. In the absence of known donor CMV status, changes in expanded clonotypes were possibly confounded.

V was clipped by 2 bases and J by 0 bases, with 6 bases between them. Germline V gene data show CDR1 as DFQATT and CDR2 as SNEGSKA (reference sequence). The CDR3 contains 13 residues. A second 7 to 11 cycle PCR used barcoded and J-beta primers. The authors tagged each cDNA molecule using a template-switch adaptor with 12 random nucleotides. One entry per CDR3 protein results from TCRdb running MiXCR on the 5' RACE reads. The top ten hold about 21% of the sample, which has 850,000 to 1,000,000 distinct CDR3 sequences, just over 50% seen once. V and J are TRBV20-1 and TRBJ2-3; D ambiguous. The sequencing input was blood. This sequence was found in a woman aged 55-70 years in good health. CDR3 in DNA: TGCAGTGCTAGAAAACAAAGCACAGATACGCAGTATTTT. Its translation is CSARKQSTDTQYF.